This section outlines one T cell receptor (beta chain) sequence together with its context. A few counts support this clone. What antigen it recognizes has not been identified. No qualities accompany the bases; no much larger clone lies one base away. The data were taken from a study of blood T cell repertoires in COVID-19 (dated by TCRdb to about 2020). Regarding the complete study: Collaborator samples came from the United States, Italy and Spain and covered acute and convalescent phases of COVID-19. The material from the prospective study consisted of cDNA or gDNA derived from T cells, B-cell-depleted T cells, or PBMCs. Subjects who had been exposed to COVID-19, were actively infected with it, or had recovered from it provided the deeply sampled blood TCRbeta repertoires that made up the dataset. A freely available public database, intended as a resource for researchers studying the immune response to SARS-CoV-2, is where the repertoires were released. Samples were obtained from the ongoing ImmuneRACE study (first 160 participants) and from about 1,300 subjects provided by 6 global collaborators. The sample metadata nearly always contained a de-identified subject ID, COVID-19 status, age in years and sex. Where available, HLA class I and class II types were taken from metadata supplied by the sample provider and were not determined by assay-based typing. The paper as a whole reports these results and caveats: The amount of clinical and demographic metadata varied by source and participant and was provided uncurated.

The CDR3 has 16 amino acids, counting the end cysteine and phenylalanine. CDR3 DNA only is kept here, 48 bases in frame from base 1. Sequences ENHRY (CDR1) and SYGVKD (CDR2) are obtained from the germline V gene. Deletion took 3 bases off V and 1 base off J, with a span of 13 bases between the germline ends. TCRbeta CDR3 regions were amplified from genomic DNA by means of the immunoSEQ Assay, a bias-controlled multiplex PCR. As for how the authors treated the data: Nucleated cell counts per sample were estimated from amplification of reference gene primers within the assay. To quantify the absolute abundance of each unique TCRbeta CDR3 rearrangement, sequence reads were collapsed and filtered. Productive Simpson clonality was computed per sample as the square root of Simpson's diversity index over productive rearrangements. TCRdb stores this immuneACCESS table with in-frame sequences only. Part of the clones is absent; in the studies checked, under half of the shortfall reflects unresolved V genes, and no reason is known for the rest. The DNA was the basis for D and trimming; V, J and clone size are from that table. In this sample the table shows around 97,000 clones, just over 85% of which occur a single time. Approximately 3.5% of the sample is taken by the ten largest.

Collaborating institutions collected whole blood in K2EDTA tubes following their own protocols. For TCRbeta analysis, collaborators shipped samples in one of three forms: frozen whole blood, isolated PBMCs, or DNA extracted from either of those sample types. The chain uses TRBV10-3 and TRBJ2-4; perhaps TRBD1 is the D gene, with 5 bases matching. The specimen was peripheral blood. This receptor was identified in a human donor in a cohort sampled during active COVID-19. The CDR3 sequence is CAISDWQGYAKNIQYF. Read as DNA, the sequence is TGTGCCATCAGTGACTGGCAGGGCTATGCCAAAAACATTCAGTACTTC.